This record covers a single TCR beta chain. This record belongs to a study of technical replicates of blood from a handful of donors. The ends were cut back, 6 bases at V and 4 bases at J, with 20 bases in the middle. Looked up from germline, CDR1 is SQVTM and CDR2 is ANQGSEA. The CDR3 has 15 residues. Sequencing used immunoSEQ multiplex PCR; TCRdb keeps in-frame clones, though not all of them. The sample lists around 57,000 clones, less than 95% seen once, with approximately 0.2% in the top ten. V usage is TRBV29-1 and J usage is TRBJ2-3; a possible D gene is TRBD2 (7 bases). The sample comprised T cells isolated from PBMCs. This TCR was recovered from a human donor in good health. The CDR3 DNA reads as TGCAGCGTCCCCGGGGGCGGGGGTGGCGCAGATACGCAGTATTTT. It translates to CSVPGGGGGADTQYF.